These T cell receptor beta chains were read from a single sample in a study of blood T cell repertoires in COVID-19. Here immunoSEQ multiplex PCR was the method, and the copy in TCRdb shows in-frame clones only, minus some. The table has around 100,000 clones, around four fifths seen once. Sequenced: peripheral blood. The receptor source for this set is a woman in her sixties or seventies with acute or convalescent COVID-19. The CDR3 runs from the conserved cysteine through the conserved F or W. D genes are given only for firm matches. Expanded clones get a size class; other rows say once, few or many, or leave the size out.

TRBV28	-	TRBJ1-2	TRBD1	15	TGTGCCAGCAGCGGCCCGGGACAGTCCTCGGGTGGCTACACCTTC	CASSGPGQSSGGYTF
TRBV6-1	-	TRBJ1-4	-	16	TGTGCCAGCAGTGACGCTTCGGGGGGCCCCATAGGAAAACTGTTTTTT	CASSDASGGPIGKLFF
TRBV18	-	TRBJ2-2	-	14	TGTGCCAGCTCACCCGGACAGAGGACCGGGGAGCTGTTTTTT	CASSPGQRTGELFF
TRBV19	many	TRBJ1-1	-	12	TGTGCCAGTAGTACAGGGTTTTTGGGAGCTTTCTTT	CASSTGFLGAFF
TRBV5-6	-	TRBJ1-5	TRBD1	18	TGTGCCAGCAGCCTGAGGAGGGACAGATATGATAGCAATCAGCCCCAGCATTTT	CASSLRRDRYDSNQPQHF
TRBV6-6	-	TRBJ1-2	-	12	TGTGCCAGCAGTTACAGGGGATATGGCTACACCTTC	CASSYRGYGYTF
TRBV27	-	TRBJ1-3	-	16	TGTGCCAGCAGTCGGACCAACGGGACACTTGGAAACACCATATATTTT	CASSRTNGTLGNTIYF
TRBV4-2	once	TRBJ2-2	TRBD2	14	TGTGCCTGTGAAGCGGGGCTCAACACCGGGGAGCTGTTTTTT	CACEAGLNTGELFF
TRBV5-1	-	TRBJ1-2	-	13	TGCGCCAGCAGCTTTCGGGGGGCTGAAGGCTACACCTTC	CASSFRGAEGYTF
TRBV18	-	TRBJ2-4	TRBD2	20	TGTGCCAGCTCACCCGGGGCTACCGGGACTAGCGGGGGGCCCAAAAACATTCAGTACTTC	CASSPGATGTSGGPKNIQYF
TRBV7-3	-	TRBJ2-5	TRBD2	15	TGTGCCAGCAGCTCGGGACTAGCGGGGGAAGAGACCCAGTACTTC	CASSSGLAGEETQYF
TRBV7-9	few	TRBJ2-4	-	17	TGTGCCAGCAGCCCCCGACAGGGACACCACGGGGGAAACATTCAGTACTTC	CASSPRQGHHGGNIQYF
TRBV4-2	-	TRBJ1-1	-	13	TGTGCCAGCAGCCAAGAAGGGGGAAGAGGAGCTTTCTTT	CASSQEGGRGAFF
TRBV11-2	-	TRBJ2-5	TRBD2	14	TGTGCCAGCAGCCCCGGACTAGTGAAAGAGACCCAGTACTTC	CASSPGLVKETQYF
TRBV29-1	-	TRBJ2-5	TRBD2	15	TGCAGCGGCGGGCAAGGGGCGGGGGGACAAGAGACCCAGTACTTC	CSGGQGAGGQETQYF
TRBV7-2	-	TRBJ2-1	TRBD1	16	TGTGCCAGCAGCCTGAGCCCGGGACAGAAAAACAATGAGCAGTTCTTC	CASSLSPGQKNNEQFF
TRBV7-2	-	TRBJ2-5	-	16	TGTGCCAGCAGCTTAGTAATCGCACAGGGCGGAGAGACCCAGTACTTC	CASSLVIAQGGETQYF
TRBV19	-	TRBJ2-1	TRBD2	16	TGTGCCAGTACTTCCCCTCTAGCGGGGTTCTACAATGAGCAGTTCTTC	CASTSPLAGFYNEQFF
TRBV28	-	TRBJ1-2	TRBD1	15	TGTGCCAGCAGTTTAAGTCCAGGGGGCGACTATGGCTACACCTTC	CASSLSPGGDYGYTF
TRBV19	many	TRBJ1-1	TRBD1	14	TGTGCCAGTAGATACCAGGGGGCTAACACTGAAGCTTTCTTT	CASRYQGANTEAFF
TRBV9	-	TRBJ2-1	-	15	TGTGCCAGCAGGGCAGCTGGTTTGGAGGAGGGTGAGCAGTTCTTC	CASRAAGLEEGEQFF
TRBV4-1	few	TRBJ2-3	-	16	TGCGCCAGCAAGTCGGGACTTCGTTTTCGCACAGATACGCAGTATTTT	CASKSGLRFRTDTQYF
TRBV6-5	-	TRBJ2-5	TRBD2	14	TGTGCCAGCGAACTAGCGGGGGGGCACCAGACCCAGTACTTC	CASELAGGHQTQYF
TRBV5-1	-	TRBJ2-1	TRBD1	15	TGCGCCAGCAGCTCCGAGGGGGCCTCGTACAATGAGCAGTTCTTC	CASSSEGASYNEQFF
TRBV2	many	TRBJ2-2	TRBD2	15	TGTGCCAGCAGTGTTGCGGGGGGGCCAGGCGGGGAGCTGTTTTTT	CASSVAGGPGGELFF
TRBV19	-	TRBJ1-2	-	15	TGTGCCAGTAGTATAGATATTCAGGTTTCCTATGGCTACACCTTC	CASSIDIQVSYGYTF
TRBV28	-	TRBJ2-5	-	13	TGTGCCAGCAGTTTCGTTGGAGAAGAGACCCAGTACTTC	CASSFVGEETQYF
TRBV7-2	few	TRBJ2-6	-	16	TGTGCCAGCAGCTTTACCTTCGGCTCTGGGGCCAACGTCCTGACTTTC	CASSFTFGSGANVLTF
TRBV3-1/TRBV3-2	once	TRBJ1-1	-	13	TGTGCCAGCAGCCGCATAGGGGCCAATGAAGCTTTCTTT	CASSRIGANEAFF
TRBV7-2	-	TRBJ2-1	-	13	TGTGCCAGCAGCTTAGTAGTTACGGGGAATTTCTTCTTC	CASSLVVTGNFFF
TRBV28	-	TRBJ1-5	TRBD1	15	TGTGCCAGCGGTAGACAGGGGGCGCGAGATCAGCCCCAGCATTTT	CASGRQGARDQPQHF
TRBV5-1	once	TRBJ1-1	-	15	TGCGCCAGCAGCTTGATCGGGTCCTTGAACACTGAAGCTTTCTTT	CASSLIGSLNTEAFF
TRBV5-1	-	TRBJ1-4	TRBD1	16	TGCGCCAGCAGCTTGGACACAGGGGCAACTAATGAAAAACTGTTTTTT	CASSLDTGATNEKLFF
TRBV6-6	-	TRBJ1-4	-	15	TGTGCCAGCAGCTTCCCTGGGACAAAGGGTGAAAAACTGTTTTTT	CASSFPGTKGEKLFF
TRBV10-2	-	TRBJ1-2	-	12	TGCGCCAGCAGTGGAGGGAGATATGGCTACACCTTC	CASSGGRYGYTF
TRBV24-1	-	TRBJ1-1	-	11	TGTGCCCCTCACAGGGCGGTCGAGACTTTCTTT	CAPHRAVETFF
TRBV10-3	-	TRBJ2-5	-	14	TGTGCCATCAGTGAGGGGGGACTTCAAGAGACCCAGTACTTC	CAISEGGLQETQYF
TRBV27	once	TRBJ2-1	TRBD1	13	TGTGCCAGCAGACGGACAGGGGTGCATGAGCAGTTCTTC	CASRRTGVHEQFF
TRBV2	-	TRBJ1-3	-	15	TGTGCCAGCAGCCAAAGTTCAGGGGCTGGAAACACCATATATTTT	CASSQSSGAGNTIYF
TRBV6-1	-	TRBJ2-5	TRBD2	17	TGTGCCAGCAGTGAAATGGCGGGGGTGATGTACCAAGAGACCCAGTACTTC	CASSEMAGVMYQETQYF
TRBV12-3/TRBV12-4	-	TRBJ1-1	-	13	TGTGCCAGCAGTGGGGAGCGGAACACTGAAGCTTTCTTT	CASSGERNTEAFF
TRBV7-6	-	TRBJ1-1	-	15	TGTGCCAGCAGCTTAGCAGGGGAGGGGATGACTGAAGCTTTCTTT	CASSLAGEGMTEAFF
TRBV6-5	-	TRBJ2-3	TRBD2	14	TGTGCCAGCAGATTAGCGGGGAGCACAGATACGCAGTATTTT	CASRLAGSTDTQYF
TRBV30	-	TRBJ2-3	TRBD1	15	TGTGCCGGTGCCCGAGGACAGGGTAGAGCAGATACGCAGTATTTT	CAGARGQGRADTQYF
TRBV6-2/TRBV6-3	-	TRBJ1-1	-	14	TGTGCCAGCAGTTACGGAGGGGCGGGCACTGAAGCTTTCTTT	CASSYGGAGTEAFF
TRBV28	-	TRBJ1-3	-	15	TGTGCCAGCAGTTTGTGGGGCTCAACTGGAAACACCATATATTTT	CASSLWGSTGNTIYF
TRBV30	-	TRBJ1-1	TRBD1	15	TGTGCCTGGACAGGGGGCCCAACAATGAACACTGAAGCTTTCTTT	CAWTGGPTMNTEAFF
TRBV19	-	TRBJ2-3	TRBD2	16	TGTGCCAGTAGTATAAGCGGGGGGGGAAGCACAGATACGCAGTATTTT	CASSISGGGSTDTQYF
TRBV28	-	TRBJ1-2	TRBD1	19	TGTGCCAGCAGTTTAGGTGCTATGTGGGGACAGGGTTCGGACTATGGCTACACCTTC	CASSLGAMWGQGSDYGYTF
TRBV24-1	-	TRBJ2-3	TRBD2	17	TGTGCCACCAGTGATTTGAACCAGCGGGGAAGGACAGATACGCAGTATTTT	CATSDLNQRGRTDTQYF
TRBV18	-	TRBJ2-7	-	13	TGTGCCAGCTCCCAAATTTCAGGGAACGAGCAGTACTTC	CASSQISGNEQYF
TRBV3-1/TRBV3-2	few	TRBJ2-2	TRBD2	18	TGTGCCAGCAGCCCTCGACTAGCGGGGGGGCCGAATCCCGGGGAGCTGTTTTTT	CASSPRLAGGPNPGELFF
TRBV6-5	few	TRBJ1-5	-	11	TGTGCCAGCAGTTACCAGGGACACCAGCATTTT	CASSYQGHQHF
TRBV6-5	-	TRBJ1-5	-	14	TGTGCCAGCAGCAGGTCCCCCGTCAATCAGCCCCAGCATTTT	CASSRSPVNQPQHF
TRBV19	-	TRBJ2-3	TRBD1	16	TGTGCCAGTAGGGAGACCGGGACAGGCGACCCAGATACGCAGTATTTT	CASRETGTGDPDTQYF
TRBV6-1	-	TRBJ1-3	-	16	TGTGCCAGCAGTGAGTATAGAGGGAGCTCTGGAAACACCATATATTTT	CASSEYRGSSGNTIYF